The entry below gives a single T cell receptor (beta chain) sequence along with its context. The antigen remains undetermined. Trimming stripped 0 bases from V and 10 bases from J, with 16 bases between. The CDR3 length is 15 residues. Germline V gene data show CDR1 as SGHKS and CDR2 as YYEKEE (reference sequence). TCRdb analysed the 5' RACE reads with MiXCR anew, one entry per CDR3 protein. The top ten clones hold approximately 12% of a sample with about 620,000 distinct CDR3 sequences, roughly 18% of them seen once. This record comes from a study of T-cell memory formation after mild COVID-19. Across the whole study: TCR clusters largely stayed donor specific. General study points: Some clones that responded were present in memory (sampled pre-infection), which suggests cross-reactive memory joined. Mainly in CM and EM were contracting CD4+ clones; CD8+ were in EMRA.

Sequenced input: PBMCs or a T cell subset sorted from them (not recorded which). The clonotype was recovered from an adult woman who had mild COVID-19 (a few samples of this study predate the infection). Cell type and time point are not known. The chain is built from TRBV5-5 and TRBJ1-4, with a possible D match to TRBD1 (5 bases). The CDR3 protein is CASSLDPRVGGKLFF. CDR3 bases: TGTGCCAGCAGCTTGGATCCAAGGGTCGGGGGAAAACTGTTTTTT.